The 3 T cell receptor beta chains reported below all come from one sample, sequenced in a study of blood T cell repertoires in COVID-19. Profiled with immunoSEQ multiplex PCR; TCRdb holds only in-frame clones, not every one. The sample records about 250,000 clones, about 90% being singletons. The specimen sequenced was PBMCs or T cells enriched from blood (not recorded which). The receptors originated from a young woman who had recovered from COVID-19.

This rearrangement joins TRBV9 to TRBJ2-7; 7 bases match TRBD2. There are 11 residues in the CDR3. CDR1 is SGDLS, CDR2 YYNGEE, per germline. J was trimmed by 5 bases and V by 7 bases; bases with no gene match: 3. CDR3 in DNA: TGTGCCAGCGGGGGGGTCCACGAGCAGTACTTC. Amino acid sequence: CASGGVHEQYF.

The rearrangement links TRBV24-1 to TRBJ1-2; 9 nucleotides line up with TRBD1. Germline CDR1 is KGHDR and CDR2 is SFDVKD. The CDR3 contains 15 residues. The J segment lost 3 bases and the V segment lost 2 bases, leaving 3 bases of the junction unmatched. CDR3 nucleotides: TGTGCCACCAGTGATTCCGGGACAGGGCACTATGGCTACACCTTC. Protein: CATSDSGTGHYGYTF.

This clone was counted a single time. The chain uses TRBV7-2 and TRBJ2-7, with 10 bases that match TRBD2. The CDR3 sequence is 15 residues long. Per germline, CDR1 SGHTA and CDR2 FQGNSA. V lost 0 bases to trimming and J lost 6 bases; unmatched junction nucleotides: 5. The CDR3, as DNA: TGTGCCAGCAGCTTAGCGGCTAGCGGGAGATTCGAGCAGTACTTC. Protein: CASSLAASGRFEQYF.